Listed below are T cell receptor beta chains from one sample, sequenced in a study of T cell changes during pregnancy in multiple sclerosis. Assay: immunoSEQ multiplex PCR; the TCRdb copy retains only in-frame clones and omits some. Altogether about 36,000 clones are present, 70% to 90% being singletons, with the ten largest covering about 11%. The sample here was CD8+ T cells from peripheral blood mononuclear cells, taken in the third trimester of pregnancy. Receptors originate from a female donor with multiple sclerosis, enrolled in a pregnancy study. Both conserved end residues are part of each CDR3. D genes are given only for firm matches. For some rows the clone size is stated as once, few or many, or as a class when expanded; others skip it.

j_call clone_size cdr3_length v_call d_call cdr3_aa cdr3_nt
TRBJ2-7 NA 13 TRBV25-1 NA CASSEIISYEQYF TGTGCCAGCAGTGAAATCATCTCCTACGAGCAGTACTTC
TRBJ2-1 NA 15 TRBV7-9 TRBD2 CASSLVTAGANEQFF TGTGCCAGCAGCTTAGTTACAGCGGGGGCGAATGAGCAGTTCTTC
TRBJ1-1 once 11 TRBV28 NA CASSFGGEAFF TGTGCCAGCAGTTTCGGGGGTGAGGCTTTCTTT
TRBJ2-1 NA 17 TRBV6-4 TRBD2 CASSGSPSGGYFSEQFF TGTGCCAGCAGTGGTTCCCCCTCGGGAGGGTATTTCAGTGAGCAGTTCTTC
TRBJ2-5 NA 15 TRBV30 TRBD1 CAWSVRQGVQETQYF TGTGCCTGGAGTGTAAGGCAGGGGGTTCAAGAGACCCAGTACTTC
TRBJ1-5 once 15 TRBV28 NA CASIGTLYSNQPQHF TGTGCCAGCATTGGGACACTATATAGCAATCAGCCCCAGCATTTT
TRBJ1-1 NA 15 TRBV19 NA CASSIFRGGSTEAFF TGTGCCAGTAGTATCTTCAGGGGTGGATCGACTGAAGCTTTCTTT
TRBJ2-5 NA 15 TRBV4-3 NA CASSRLGGAGETQYF TGCGCCAGCAGCCGACTAGGGGGGGCGGGTGAGACCCAGTACTTC
TRBJ1-1 NA 13 TRBV6-5 NA CASSQTEDTEAFF TGTGCCAGCAGCCAGACAGAGGACACTGAAGCTTTCTTT
TRBJ1-1 NA 12 TRBV7-9 TRBD1 CASSLRDSEAFF TGTGCCAGCAGCCTCCGGGACAGTGAAGCTTTCTTT
TRBJ1-2 NA 13 TRBV6-5 NA CASTTNNNYGYTF TGTGCCAGCACCACCAACAATAACTATGGCTACACCTTC
TRBJ1-5 few 16 TRBV7-9 TRBD1 CASSLASDRAGQPQHF TGTGCCAGCAGCTTAGCATCCGACAGGGCGGGTCAGCCCCAGCATTTT
TRBJ2-7 medium-sized 15 TRBV6-1 TRBD2 CASSEAPAGGDEQYF TGTGCCAGCAGTGAAGCGCCAGCGGGAGGAGACGAGCAGTACTTC
TRBJ2-3 NA 18 TRBV10-1 TRBD2 CASSESGLAGIGTDTQYF TGCGCCAGCAGTGAGTCCGGGCTAGCGGGAATAGGAACAGATACGCAGTATTTT
TRBJ2-4 NA 14 TRBV13 NA CASSSGLAKNIQYF TGTGCCAGCAGCTCTGGACTAGCCAAAAACATTCAGTACTTC
TRBJ1-2 NA 16 TRBV4-2 TRBD1 CASSHPWRDSNYGYTF TGTGCCAGCAGCCACCCGTGGCGGGACAGCAACTATGGCTACACCTTC
TRBJ2-7 once 15 TRBV4-1 NA CASSQGSGSAYEQYF TGCGCCAGCAGCCAAGGATCAGGGTCGGCCTACGAGCAGTACTTC
TRBJ2-3 NA 15 TRBV7-9 NA CASSYTGSFTDTQYF TGTGCCAGCAGCTATACAGGGAGTTTCACAGATACGCAGTATTTT
TRBJ1-5 NA 16 TRBV4-2 NA CASSQEGGNSNQPQHF TGTGCCAGCAGCCAAGAGGGAGGGAATAGCAATCAGCCCCAGCATTTT
TRBJ1-3 NA 15 TRBV5-1 NA CASSLFGTNGNTIYF TGCGCCAGCAGCTTGTTTGGCACCAACGGAAACACCATATATTTT
TRBJ2-2 NA 17 TRBV7-7 TRBD1 CASSLGLGQGSTGELFF TGTGCCAGCAGCTTAGGGCTGGGACAGGGAAGCACCGGGGAGCTGTTTTTT
TRBJ1-2 NA 15 TRBV5-8 NA CASSLPGQAVDGYTF TGTGCCAGCAGCTTGCCCGGACAAGCCGTGGATGGCTACACCTTC
TRBJ1-1 NA 16 TRBV5-1 NA CASSLGGLGRDTEAFF TGCGCCAGCAGCTTGGGAGGCTTAGGTCGGGACACTGAAGCTTTCTTT
TRBJ2-3 NA 17 TRBV9 TRBD2 CASSPRLLAKTSDTQYF TGTGCCAGCAGCCCAAGGCTACTAGCGAAAACCTCAGATACGCAGTATTTT
TRBJ1-6 NA 14 TRBV6-5 NA CASSYGQDNSPLHF TGTGCCAGCAGTTACGGGCAGGATAATTCACCCCTCCACTTT